This passage covers 10 T cell receptor beta chains from one sample sequenced in a study of PD-L1 blockade in urothelial cancer. The table came from immunoSEQ multiplex PCR; TCRdb's copy has only in-frame clones and leaves some out. The table has 60,000 to 85,000 clones, 87% seen once. The sequenced sample was PBMCs, obtained around atezolizumab (anti-PD-L1) treatment. All receptors derive from a woman aged 70 to 79 with urothelial cancer.

V usage is TRBV5-6 and J usage is TRBJ1-2; D ambiguous. Looked up from germline, CDR1 is SGHDT and CDR2 is YYEEEE. V was trimmed by 2 bases and J by 5 bases, leaving 10 bases between them. The CDR3 is made up of 13 amino acids. The CDR3 sequence is CASSFTARYGYTF. DNA for the CDR3: TGTGCCAGCAGCTTCACAGCTCGATATGGCTACACCTTC.

V gene TRBV4-2 combines with J gene TRBJ1-1; TRBD1 agrees at 7 bases. V was pared by 6 bases and J by 9 bases, with 19 bases of the junction left unmatched. The V gene's germline CDR1 is LGHNA and CDR2 YNFKEQ. The CDR3 length is 16 residues. CDR3 DNA sequence: TGTGCCAGCAGTCCACCTCTAGGCAGGGGGAGTATACAAGCTTTCTTT. Translated, it gives CASSPPLGRGSIQAFF.

This chain connects TRBV5-1 to TRBJ2-5; D might be TRBD2 (6 bases). Germline values: CDR1 SGHRS, CDR2 YFSETQ. Trimming removed 4 bases from V and 5 bases from J, with 18 bases in between. The CDR3 loop spans 15 amino acids. The CDR3 sequence is CASSAAGGGGETQYF. The DNA for the CDR3 is TGCGCCAGCAGCGCGGCCGGCGGCGGAGGGGAGACCCAGTACTTC.

The V gene is TRBV5-1, the J gene TRBJ1-1; tentatively, D is TRBD1 (5 bases). There are 11 residues in the CDR3. Germline assignment: CDR1 SGHRS and CDR2 YFSETQ. The germline V and J ends were trimmed by 5 bases and 4 bases, with 6 bases remaining between them. CDR3 residues: CASRDTTEAFF. In DNA, the CDR3 is TGCGCCAGCAGGGACACCACTGAAGCTTTCTTT.

This rearrangement joins TRBV18 to TRBJ1-4; D possibly corresponds to TRBD1 (5 bases). The V gene lost 3 bases and the J gene lost 3 bases, with 11 bases spanning the gap. This CDR3 contains 15 residues. The V gene's germline CDR1 is KGHSH and CDR2 LQKENI. CDR3 nucleotide sequence: TGTGCCAGCTCACCCTTGACAGCTCCTAATGAAAAACTGTTTTTT. This translates into CASSPLTAPNEKLFF. Drawing the rest from reference TRBV18 and TRBJ1-4, the complete variable domain is NAGVMQNPRHLVRRRGQEARLRCSPMKGHSHVYWYRQLPEEGLKFMVYLQKENIIDESGMPKERFSAEFPKEGPSILRIQQVVRGDSAAYFCASSPLTAPNEKLFFGSGTQLSVL.

The chain combines TRBV28 with TRBJ1-2, with D tentatively TRBD1 (6 bases). V lost 5 bases to trimming and J lost 4 bases, with 11 bases between them. This CDR3 has 13 residues. CDR1 and CDR2 (germline): MDHEN, SYDVKM. CDR3 region: CASSPGQTYGYTF. The CDR3 coding sequence is TGTGCCAGCAGTCCCGGACAGACCTATGGCTACACCTTC.

DNA for the CDR3: TGTGCCAGCACCAGCGGGGGACCTCGAACGCAGTATTTT. This codes for CASTSGGPRTQYF. This chain links TRBV2 with TRBJ2-3; TRBD2 matches 8 bases. The V and J ends lost 7 bases and 9 bases, in that order; junction bases with no gene match: 9. The CDR3 totals 13 residues. Germline loops: CDR1 SNHLY, CDR2 FYNNEI.

This clone was recorded only once. The chain is built from TRBV29-1 and TRBJ2-2; possibly TRBD1 for D (6 bases). Deletions cut 4 bases from V and 3 bases from J, with 15 bases between. CDR1 and CDR2 (germline): SQVTM, ANQGSEA. The CDR3 is made up of 15 amino acids. In nucleotides, the CDR3 is TGCAGCGTTGGGGGGCAGGGGAGACACACCGGGGAGCTGTTTTTT. It codes for CSVGGQGRHTGELFF.

The chain employs TRBV30 and TRBJ1-5, with D tentatively TRBD1 (5 bases). In germline, CDR1 is GTSNPN, CDR2 SVGIG (reference sequence). The germline V and J ends were trimmed by 2 bases and 4 bases, with 12 bases remaining between them. This CDR3 region has 14 residues. The CDR3 is CAWSWGGRNQPQHF. The CDR3 region has the DNA TGTGCCTGGAGTTGGGGGGGTCGGAATCAGCCCCAGCATTTT.

The chain has TRBV5-5 and TRBJ1-5; perhaps TRBD1 as D (5 bases). There are 16 residues in the CDR3. Trimming pared 0 bases from V and 2 bases from J, leaving 12 bases between. Germline V gene data show CDR1 as SGHKS and CDR2 as YYEKEE (reference sequence). This CDR3 is CASSLGLGEGNQPQHF. For the CDR3, the DNA is TGTGCCAGCAGCTTGGGTTTAGGGGAAGGCAATCAGCCCCAGCATTTT.